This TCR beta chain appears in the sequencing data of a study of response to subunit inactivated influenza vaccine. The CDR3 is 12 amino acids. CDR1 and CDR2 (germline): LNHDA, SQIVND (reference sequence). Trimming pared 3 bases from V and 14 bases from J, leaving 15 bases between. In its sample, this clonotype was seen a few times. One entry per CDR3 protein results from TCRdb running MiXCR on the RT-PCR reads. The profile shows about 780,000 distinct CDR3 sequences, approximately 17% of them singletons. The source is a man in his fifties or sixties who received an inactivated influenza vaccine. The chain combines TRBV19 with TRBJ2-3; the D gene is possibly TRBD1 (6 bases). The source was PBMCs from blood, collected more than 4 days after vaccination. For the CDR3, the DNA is TGTGCCAGTAGTATCGGTACAGGGCCCCGGTATTTT. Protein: CASSIGTGPRYF.